A selection of T cell receptor beta chains follows, all from one sample in a study of CD8+CD57+ T cells in acquired aplastic anemia. TCRdb re-called the reads with MiXCR, one entry per CDR3 protein. The sample lists around 200,000 distinct CDR3 sequences, approximately 57% occurring once. Sequencing was done on a sample of sorted CD4+, CD8+, or CD8+CD57+ T cells (not recorded which) from PBMCs. These receptors originate from a human donor in good health. Both conserved end residues are part of each CDR3.

j_call v_call cdr3_aa
TRBJ1-1 TRBV24-1 CATSSGENTEAFF
TRBJ2-5 TRBV14 CASSQVTETQYF
TRBJ2-1 TRBV27 CASSSPLDRGLNEQFF
TRBJ1-5 TRBV4-1 CASSQGQGPSNQPQHF
TRBJ2-5 TRBV19 CASNQGVSETQYF
TRBJ2-5 TRBV6-6 CASSYTGTRETQYF
TRBJ2-5 TRBV18 CASSPPRQGETQYF
TRBJ2-1 TRBV7-9 CASSLWTSGRRDEQFF
TRBJ2-5 TRBV7-9 CASSLVTGRGRKTQYF
TRBJ2-3 TRBV7-8 CASRQAGSSTDTQYF
TRBJ1-6 TRBV20-1 CSARQGNSPLHF
TRBJ1-3 TRBV20-1 CSARRAGVGNTIYF
TRBJ1-6 TRBV7-8 CASSLTTGGNSPLHF
TRBJ1-6 TRBV4-3 CASSYTGGAGGYSPLHF
TRBJ2-7 TRBV10-3 CAISENTGTSDEQYF
TRBJ2-3 TRBV10-3 CAIKGTDTQYF
TRBJ1-6 TRBV10-3 CAIRAGQANYNSPLHF
TRBJ2-3 TRBV4-1 CASSQVGRGRGAQYF
TRBJ1-1 TRBV10-3 CAITRGLNTEAFF
TRBJ2-7 TRBV2 CASSLLGWHEQYF
TRBJ2-2 TRBV11-2 CASSLDGTYRVTGELFF
TRBJ2-7 TRBV7-9 CASSLSATEQYF
TRBJ2-5 TRBV24-1 CATSAPGSGTQYF
TRBJ1-2 TRBV20-1 CSASGHRAKLYGYTF
NA TRBV6-4 CASAPDRSYNEQYF
TRBJ1-3 TRBV20-1 CSARPPAAGNTIYF
TRBJ2-7 TRBV2 CASGVGRDSYEQYF
TRBJ2-7 TRBV7-2 CASSLGGQAGSKQYF
TRBJ1-5 TRBV15 CATSRDHGATNQPQHF
TRBJ2-4 TRBV2 CASWEGQGRIAKNIQYF
TRBJ2-3 TRBV7-2 CASTKSTDTQYF
TRBJ1-5 TRBV4-1 CASSQERVGAQPQHF
TRBJ1-2 TRBV7-9 CASSLGNFYGYTF
TRBJ2-1 TRBV6-1 CASSELSGRNYNEQFF
TRBJ2-2 TRBV10-3 CAISESVGLAGGHGELFF
TRBJ1-2 TRBV29-1 CSVLSWDYGNYGYTF
TRBJ2-7 TRBV20-1 CSATPGPLEDEQYF
TRBJ1-4 TRBV2 CASSEGERNEKLFF
NA TRBV7-9 CASSLGFGQGVETQYF
TRBJ1-2 TRBV15 CATSIIDRGPGYTF
TRBJ1-2 TRBV12-3/TRBV12-4 CASSRDVYGYTF
TRBJ2-1 TRBV20-1 CSARDRVDYNEQFF
TRBJ1-1 TRBV24-1 CATSDRRENTEAFF
TRBJ2-1 TRBV12-5 CASGFRTESSYNEQFF
TRBJ2-7 TRBV19 CASSEGWEQYF
TRBJ1-1 TRBV10-3 CAISQTSNTEAFF
TRBJ2-1 TRBV11-3 CASSLRYNEQFF
TRBJ2-5 TRBV12-3/TRBV12-4 CASSLSHTRETQYF
TRBJ1-2 TRBV7-2 CASRARGGYGYTF
TRBJ1-3 TRBV20-1 CSARVQSGNTIYF
TRBJ2-7 TRBV7-2 CASSIRVWSTEQYF
TRBJ2-7 TRBV11-2 CASSPGRGSYEQCF
TRBJ2-1 TRBV7-6 CASSFGRLSEQFF
TRBJ1-1 TRBV2 CASSENPATTEAFF
TRBJ2-7 TRBV29-1 CSVGDYEQYF